The rows below give T cell receptor beta chains drawn from one sample of a study of CD8 T cells in ankylosing spondylitis. TCRdb redid the calling of the 5' RACE reads with MiXCR, one entry per CDR3 protein. The sample carries around 890,000 distinct CDR3 sequences, roughly 12% recorded once. Sequences were obtained from blood, either unsorted or a sorted T cell fraction (not recorded which). Every receptor here comes from a male donor with ankylosing spondylitis. Each CDR3 is given with its conserved first and last residue. Each record gives: D gene, V gene, clone size, J gene, CDR3 protein, CDR3 DNA. A D gene is named only where the DNA matches it firmly. Clone size is shown for a subset of rows, as once, few, many or a class of expanded clone.

.	TRBV18	few	TRBJ2-6	CASSPPGPSPGANVLTF	TGTGCCAGCTCACCACCGGGACCGTCCCCTGGGGCCAACGTCCTGACTTTC
.	TRBV28	few	TRBJ1-1	CASTSMGKNTEAFF	TGTGCCAGCACCAGCATGGGAAAGAACACTGAAGCTTTCTTT
.	TRBV30	.	TRBJ1-1	CAWSRHQNTEAFF	TGTGCCTGGAGTAGGCACCAGAACACTGAAGCTTTCTTT
.	TRBV12-3/TRBV12-4	few	TRBJ1-6	CASSLVSDSSGSPLHF	TGTGCCAGCAGTTTAGTATCGGACAGTTCAGGGTCACCCCTCCACTTT
TRBD1	TRBV7-2	few	TRBJ1-2	CASSLFAGQGYGYTF	TGTGCCAGCAGCTTATTCGCGGGACAGGGATATGGCTACACCTTC
TRBD2	TRBV5-1	few	TRBJ2-7	CASSLRLAGGESSYEQYF	TGCGCCAGCAGCTTAAGACTAGCGGGAGGGGAAAGCTCCTACGAGCAGTACTTC
TRBD2	TRBV20-1	.	TRBJ2-3	CSADSGRGPDTQYF	TGCAGTGCTGATAGCGGGAGAGGTCCAGATACGCAGTATTTT
TRBD2	TRBV5-1	.	TRBJ2-3	CASKRGATDTQYF	TGCGCCTCGAAGCGGGGGGCCACAGATACGCAGTATTTT
TRBD1	TRBV6-1	few	TRBJ1-5	CASSRDRPFTINQPQHF	TGTGCCAGCAGCAGGGACAGGCCTTTCACAATCAATCAGCCCCAGCATTTT
TRBD2	TRBV20-1	.	TRBJ2-1	CSAPPGGRPSEFF	TGCAGTGCCCCGCCGGGCGGGAGGCCCTCTGAGTTCTTC
TRBD1	TRBV5-1	few	TRBJ2-7	CASSPRTGGAYYEQYF	TGCGCCAGCAGCCCCAGGACAGGGGGCGCGTACTACGAGCAGTACTTC
.	TRBV20-1	many	TRBJ1-6	CSASTGQVSYSNSPLHF	TGCAGTGCTAGTACGGGACAAGTAAGCTACAGCAATTCACCCCTCCACTTT
.	TRBV2	.	TRBJ2-1	CASGQGFSNEQFF	TGTGCCAGCGGGCAGGGCTTTAGCAATGAGCAGTTCTTC
.	TRBV4-3	few	TRBJ2-7	CASSQDFLNYEQYF	TGCGCCAGCAGCCAAGATTTCCTGAACTACGAGCAGTACTTC
.	TRBV5-1	few	TRBJ1-1	CASSLARQGLYDTEAFF	TGCGCCAGCAGCTTGGCACGCCAGGGACTCTATGACACTGAAGCTTTCTTT
.	TRBV20-1	few	TRBJ1-4	CSARWLGEKLFF	TGCAGTGCTAGGTGGTTGGGGGAAAAACTGTTTTTT
TRBD1	TRBV9	.	TRBJ2-1	CASSVSGTGYNEQFF	TGTGCCAGCAGCGTATCTGGGACAGGTTACAATGAGCAGTTCTTC
.	TRBV4-1	few	TRBJ1-5	CASSQLRGNQPQHF	TGCGCCAGCAGCCAACTCCGGGGAAATCAGCCCCAGCATTTT
TRBD2	TRBV20-1	.	TRBJ2-3	CSAGTSGIPDTQYF	TGCAGTGCCGGGACTAGCGGGATACCAGATACGCAGTATTTT
.	TRBV7-2	few	TRBJ2-5	CASSPRGVETQYF	TGTGCCAGCAGCCCCAGGGGTGTGGAGACCCAGTACTTC
TRBD2	TRBV29-1	.	TRBJ2-3	CSVDNQDRTSGARDTQYF	TGCAGCGTCGACAATCAGGACCGGACTAGCGGGGCGAGGGATACGCAGTATTTT
TRBD1	TRBV28	.	TRBJ2-1	CASSPPGQYDEQFF	TGTGCCAGCAGTCCGCCGGGACAGTACGATGAGCAGTTCTTC
.	TRBV29-1	many	TRBJ2-7	CSVRQGNYEQYF	TGCAGCGTTCGGCAGGGAAACTACGAGCAGTACTTC
TRBD1	TRBV9	few	TRBJ1-2	CASSAYRGGYTF	TGTGCCAGCAGCGCCTACAGGGGCGGCTACACCTTC
TRBD1	TRBV27	few	TRBJ2-5	CASSWIEGALGSQYF	TGTGCCAGCAGTTGGATCGAGGGGGCTCTCGGGTCCCAGTACTTC
.	TRBV20-1	many	TRBJ2-3	CSARGKRHTDTQYF	TGCAGTGCTAGAGGGAAGCGGCACACAGATACGCAGTATTTT
TRBD1	TRBV6-5	few	TRBJ2-7	CASSYKLQGNEQYF	TGTGCCAGCAGTTACAAGTTACAGGGGAACGAGCAGTACTTC
TRBD2	TRBV4-3	.	TRBJ2-3	CASSQEVGRAFDTQYF	TGCGCCAGCAGCCAAGAGGTCGGGAGGGCCTTTGATACGCAGTATTTT
.	TRBV5-1	many	TRBJ1-1	CASSFDPTDMNTEAFF	TGCGCCAGCAGCTTTGACCCGACTGACATGAACACTGAAGCTTTCTTT
TRBD1	TRBV7-3	many	TRBJ2-1	CASSLGTGTYNEQFF	TGTGCCAGCAGCTTAGGGACAGGGACCTACAATGAGCAGTTCTTC
TRBD2	TRBV10-3	.	TRBJ2-5	CAISPGLVVEETQYF	TGTGCCATCAGTCCGGGACTAGTGGTGGAAGAGACCCAGTACTTC
TRBD1	TRBV6-5	.	TRBJ2-2	CASSWTGSRGGELFF	TGTGCCAGCAGTTGGACAGGGAGTAGGGGCGGGGAGCTGTTTTTT
TRBD1	TRBV28	.	TRBJ2-7	CASSLFTGTGGFYEQYF	TGTGCCAGCAGTTTATTCACCGGGACAGGGGGTTTCTACGAGCAGTACTTC
TRBD1	TRBV20-1	few	TRBJ2-1	CSASTGGPHNEQFF	TGCAGTGCTAGTACAGGGGGCCCGCATAATGAGCAGTTCTTC
.	TRBV6-2/TRBV6-3	.	TRBJ1-5	CASSARRPVTQPQHF	TGTGCCAGCAGTGCCCGACGCCCGGTCACGCAGCCCCAGCATTTT
.	TRBV20-1	.	TRBJ1-4	CSAREVQTNEKLFF	TGCAGTGCTAGAGAGGTCCAAACTAATGAAAAACTGTTTTTT
.	TRBV6-2/TRBV6-3	few	TRBJ2-1	CASSYSAGQNEQFF	TGTGCCAGCAGTTATTCAGCTGGGCAGAATGAGCAGTTCTTC
.	TRBV7-2	.	TRBJ1-2	CASSLGTLDPRGYTF	TGTGCCAGCAGCTTAGGGACATTAGACCCTCGTGGCTACACCTTC
.	TRBV29-1	many	TRBJ2-5	CSVENWETQYF	TGCAGCGTTGAAAATTGGGAGACCCAGTACTTC
.	TRBV21-1	few	TRBJ2-7	CASSNRGYEQYF	TGTGCCAGCAGCAACAGGGGCTACGAGCAGTACTTC
.	TRBV7-2	.	TRBJ2-7	CASSLGDMSVEQYF	TGTGCCAGCAGCTTAGGGGACATGTCGGTGGAGCAGTACTTC
.	TRBV29-1	.	TRBJ1-1	CGGGLMDTEAFF	TGCGGAGGGGGGTTGATGGACACTGAAGCTTTCTTT
.	TRBV5-6	many	TRBJ2-1	CASSAVASEQFF	TGTGCCAGCAGCGCAGTAGCTAGTGAGCAGTTCTTC
.	TRBV20-1	many	TRBJ1-6	CSAMLGRGSYNSPLHF	TGCAGTGCTATGTTAGGCAGGGGATCCTATAATTCACCCCTCCACTTT
.	TRBV20-1	few	TRBJ1-6	CSARRLHNSPLHF	TGCAGTGCCCGACGGCTTCATAATTCACCCCTCCACTTT
.	TRBV5-1	.	TRBJ2-7	CASSSADGSYEQYF	TGCGCCAGCAGCTCCGCGGACGGGAGCTACGAGCAGTACTTC